A single sample is the source of the 3 T cell receptor beta chains below, sequenced in a study of blood T cells in healthy people across ages. Primers used in a second PCR of about 6 to 11 cycles were a sample-barcoded 5' primer and a J-beta primer mix. Using its own MiXCR run on the 5' RACE reads, TCRdb lists one record per CDR3 protein. The table has over 1,200,000 distinct CDR3 sequences, 55% to 75% seen once. The sequencing input was blood. The receptor source for this set is a man between 18 and 29 years old in good health.

The chain combines TRBV20-1 with TRBJ2-7; tentative D call: TRBD2 (6 bases). There are 12 residues in the CDR3. Germline-derived CDR1 and CDR2 are DFQATT and SNEGSKA (reference sequence). The V gene lost 6 bases and the J gene lost 2 bases, with 11 bases spanning the gap. CDR3 in amino acids: CSARGSPYEQYF. The DNA for the CDR3 is TGCAGTGCACGGGGGTCCCCCTACGAGCAGTACTTC.

This clonotype was detected only a few times. The rearrangement uses TRBV20-1 and TRBJ2-1, with D tentatively TRBD1 or TRBD2 (5 bases each). The CDR3 has 16 amino acids. The ends were cut back, 6 bases at V and 4 bases at J, with 22 bases in the middle. The germline V gene encodes CDR1 DFQATT and CDR2 SNEGSKA (reference sequence). The CDR3 nucleotides read TGCAGTGCACCGGAAACGAGGGGTTACCCATACAATGAGCAGTTCTTC. Its protein product is CSAPETRGYPYNEQFF.

CDR3 DNA: TGTGCCATCAGTCCCCTGGGACCGCAAGGTCGGGAGACCCAGTACTTC. Residues: CAISPLGPQGRETQYF. V gene TRBV10-3 combines with J gene TRBJ2-5; D is possibly TRBD1 or TRBD2 (5 bases each). Per the germline V gene, CDR1 is ENHRY and CDR2 is SYGVKD. CDR3 size: 16 residues. V lost 5 bases and J lost 5, with 21 bases in between.